The source of this TCR beta chain is a study of CD8 T cell repertoires and HIV-1 epitope variants. Study summary: Controls were a CMV, EBV and flu pool, Ebola AY9, and no peptide. Separate from the cultures, 1M uncultured T cells served as baseline.

On the immunoSEQ platform, TCR beta CDR3s were sequenced at survey depth. Assay: immunoSEQ multiplex PCR; the TCRdb copy retains only in-frame clones and omits some. The sample records several thousand clones, around 61% being singletons. Remarks on this clone: Its antigen remains unidentified.

The CDR3 contains 15 residues. The V gene end was trimmed by 5 bases and the J gene end by 6 bases; junction bases not matched to a gene: 5. Germline lookup yields CDR1 MNHNS and CDR2 SASEGT. Study-level points and caveats: The assay identified only TCR beta chains of antigen-proliferating T cells.

This TCR derives from a male donor with HIV. The chain is built from TRBV6-1 and TRBJ1-4; 11 positions agree with TRBD1. The sequenced sample consisted of cultured CD8+ T cells derived from PBMCs. In DNA, the CDR3 is TGTGCCAGCAGTCGCCGGACAGGGGGCGATGAAAAACTGTTTTTT. The encoded protein is CASSRRTGGDEKLFF.